This T cell receptor (beta chain) comes out of a study of T cells after posttransplantation cyclophosphamide. The data were produced by immunoSEQ multiplex PCR, yet TCRdb's version contains in-frame clones alone and is incomplete. The sample yields about 16,000 clones, around 85% seen once. This clone was detected only a few times. Losses at the gene ends were 0 bases for V and 3 bases for J; bases not matched to a gene: 3. The CDR3 spans 16 residues. CDR1 and CDR2 (germline): KGHSH, LQKENI. Control samples came 1 year after myeloablative marrow transplants with methotrexate plus calcineurin inhibitor.

Source: PBMCs, taken after allogeneic stem cell transplant with calcineurin inhibitor and methotrexate. This TCR came from a female patient between 18 and 35 years old who received an allogeneic stem cell transplant from an unrelated donor, was CMV-positive, and had acute and chronic GVHD. Some of the T cells may derive from the graft donor. The chain combines TRBV18 with TRBJ1-2; 11 nucleotides line up with TRBD1. The CDR3 nucleotides are TGTGCCAGCTCACCACCTTTGGGACAGGGGGACTATGGCTACACCTTC. Residues: CASSPPLGQGDYGYTF.